This TCR beta chain appears in the sequencing data of a study of response to subunit inactivated influenza vaccine. TCRdb used MiXCR to reprocess the RT-PCR reads, holding one entry per CDR3 protein. The sample lists 150,000 to 200,000 distinct CDR3 sequences; roughly 12% were seen once. This clonotype turned up a few times. V lost 0 bases and J 4 bases, leaving 7 bases between the germline ends. CDR3 length: 14 amino acids. Per the germline V gene, CDR1 is LGHNA and CDR2 is YNFKEQ. These sequences were also reported in another study, on T cells expressing NK-cell markers. That study adds: In generating TCR beta cDNA, 5'RACE template switching with UMIs was used. These clonotypes also led the CD3+CD56-NKG2C+ fraction in four donors. Evidence did not settle whether expanded NKG2C+ T cell clones targeted HCMV.

The sequence was obtained from a man over 45 who received an inactivated influenza vaccine. The specimen comprised CD8+ T cells sorted from PBMCs, sampled approximately 13 days after vaccination. V usage is TRBV4-2 and J usage is TRBJ1-5, with D possibly TRBD1 on 5 matching bases. The DNA of the CDR3 is TGTGCCAGCAGCCAAGATCGGACAAATCAGCCCCAGCATTTT. Residues: CASSQDRTNQPQHF.